This entry features one T cell receptor (beta chain) sequence. Antigen: not known. The data originate from a study of PD-1 blockade in classical Hodgkin lymphoma. On the study more broadly: Once every 2 weeks, patients received intravenous nivolumab at 3 mg/kg. Findings and caveats of the study: The study found complete responders had baseline diversity similar to newly diagnosed patients. In CD4+ cells, TCR diversity went up significantly by C4D1, but in CD8+ cells it did not.

Time point described: cycle 4 day 1 (C4D1), after more than 5 weeks of nivolumab. Each patient's relapse followed autologous stem cell transplantation, and brentuximab vedotin exposure varied. Germline loops: CDR1 MNHNY, CDR2 SVGAGI (reference sequence). CDR3 size: 13 residues. V was cut by 4 bases and J by 7 bases, with 13 bases left in between. Sequencing used immunoSEQ multiplex PCR; TCRdb keeps in-frame clones, though not all of them. This sample has some 50,000 clones; about 76% occur once, and the top ten carry over 9.5%. This receptor was obtained from a human donor with classical Hodgkin lymphoma. The gene calls are TRBV6-6 and TRBJ1-1, with D perhaps matching TRBD1 (6 bases). The input for sequencing was peripheral blood mononuclear cells (PBMCs), taken before the fourth cycle of nivolumab. DNA for the CDR3: TGTGCCAGCAGTTGGAACAGGGACCATGAAGCTTTCTTT. Translation: CASSWNRDHEAFF.